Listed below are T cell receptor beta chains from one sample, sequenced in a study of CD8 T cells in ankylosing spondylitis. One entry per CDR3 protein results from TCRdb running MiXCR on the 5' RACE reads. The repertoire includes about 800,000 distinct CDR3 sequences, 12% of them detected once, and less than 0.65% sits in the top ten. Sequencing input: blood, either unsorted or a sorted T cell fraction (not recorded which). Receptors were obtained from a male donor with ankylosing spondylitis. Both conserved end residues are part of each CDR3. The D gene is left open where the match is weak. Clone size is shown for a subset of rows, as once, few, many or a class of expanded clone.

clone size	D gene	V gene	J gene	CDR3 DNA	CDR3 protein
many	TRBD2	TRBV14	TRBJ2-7	TGTGCCAGCAGGGATAGCGGGAAAAACTACGAGCAGTACTTC	CASRDSGKNYEQYF
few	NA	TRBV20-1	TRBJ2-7	TGCAGTGCCAACTACGGGGCCTCCGATGAGCAGTACTTC	CSANYGASDEQYF
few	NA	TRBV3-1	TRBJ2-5	TGTGCCAGCAGCCAATTGGGGGACGGGCAGACCCAGTACTTC	CASSQLGDGQTQYF
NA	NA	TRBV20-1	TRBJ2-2	TGCAGTGCTGGTTCCCGGCGCAGGGCGAACACCGGGGAGCTGTTTTTT	CSAGSRRRANTGELFF
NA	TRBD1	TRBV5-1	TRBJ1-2	TGCGCCAGCAGCTCCGGCCACTTTGTTCAGGGGGCTACCTACACCTTC	CASSSGHFVQGATYTF
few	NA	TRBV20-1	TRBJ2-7	TGCAGTGCCCCCGGGACTGGGGCTTTATACGAGCAGTACTTC	CSAPGTGALYEQYF
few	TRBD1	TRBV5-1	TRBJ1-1	TGCGCCAGCAGCCGGGACAGGGGGCGCGGGAACACTGAAGCTTTCTTT	CASSRDRGRGNTEAFF
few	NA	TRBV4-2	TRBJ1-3	TGTGCCAGCAGCCAAGAAAAGGGGACCCGATTAAACACCATATATTTT	CASSQEKGTRLNTIYF
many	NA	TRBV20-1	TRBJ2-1	TGCAGTGCTGGGGGGAGCAGTCCACGGATTTCCTACAATGAGCAGTTCTTC	CSAGGSSPRISYNEQFF
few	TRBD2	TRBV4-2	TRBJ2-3	TGTGCCAGCAGCCACCAGGCTAGCGGGAGTTACGCAGATACGCAGTATTTT	CASSHQASGSYADTQYF
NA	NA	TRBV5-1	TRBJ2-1	TGCGCCAGCAGCTTGGACTGGGGCAGGGACAATGAGCAGTTCTTC	CASSLDWGRDNEQFF
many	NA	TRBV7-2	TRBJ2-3	TGTGCCAGCAAGTACAGGGAGGATACGCAGTATTTT	CASKYREDTQYF
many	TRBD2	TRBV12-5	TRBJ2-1	TGTGCTAGTGGTTTGACGGGACTAGCGGGCCCGAGCTCCTACAATGAGCAGTTCTTC	CASGLTGLAGPSSYNEQFF
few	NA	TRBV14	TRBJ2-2	TGTGCCAGCAGCCTGGACAGCCTTACCGGGGAGCTGTTTTTT	CASSLDSLTGELFF
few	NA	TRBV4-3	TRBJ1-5	TGCGCCAGCAGCCAACGTCACGGGGGAAATCAGCCCCAGCATTTT	CASSQRHGGNQPQHF
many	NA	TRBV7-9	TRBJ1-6	TGTGCCAGCAGCTTAGCCAGGGATGGTTCACCCCTCCACTTT	CASSLARDGSPLHF
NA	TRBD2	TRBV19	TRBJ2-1	TGTGCCAGTAGTATTCCCGGTGGTAGCGGGATTTCCTCCTACAATGAGCAGTTCTTC	CASSIPGGSGISSYNEQFF
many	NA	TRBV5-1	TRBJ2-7	TGTGCCAGCACCAGGACGGGAAGCTCCTACGAGCAGTACTTC	CASTRTGSSYEQYF
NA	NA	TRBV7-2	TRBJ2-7	TGTGCCAGCAGCTTAGTACCCTCGGGAGACTACGAGCAGTACTTC	CASSLVPSGDYEQYF
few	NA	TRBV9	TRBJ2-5	TGTGCCAGCAGCGTAGGGCTGGAGGAAAGGGGGATAAACCAAGAGACCCAGTACTTC	CASSVGLEERGINQETQYF
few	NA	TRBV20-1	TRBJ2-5	TGCAGTGCTAGAGATTGGAGCAAAGAGACCCAGTACTTC	CSARDWSKETQYF
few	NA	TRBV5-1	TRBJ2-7	TGCGCCAGCAGCTTGGTTCTGGGGCCGGGCGAGCAGTACTTC	CASSLVLGPGEQYF
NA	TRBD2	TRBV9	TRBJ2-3	TGTGCCAGCAGCGTAGGTAGCGGGAGATCAGATACGCAGTATTTT	CASSVGSGRSDTQYF
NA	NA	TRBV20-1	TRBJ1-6	TGCAGTGCTACCGGGGGATTTGAGAATTCACCCCTCCACTTT	CSATGGFENSPLHF
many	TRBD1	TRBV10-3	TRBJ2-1	TGTGCCATCAGCTCCGGGACAGGGGATCCCAATGAGCAGTTCTTC	CAISSGTGDPNEQFF
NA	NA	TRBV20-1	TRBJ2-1	TGCAGTGCTCCCATCTTGGGGGCGTACAATGAGCAGTTCTTC	CSAPILGAYNEQFF
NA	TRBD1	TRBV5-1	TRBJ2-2	TGCGCCAGCAGCCAACTCGGACAGGGGGAGACCGGGGAGCTGTTTTTT	CASSQLGQGETGELFF
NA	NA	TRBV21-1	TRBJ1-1	TGTGCCAGCAGCAAAAGAGAGGCCGGGACAAAACTTAACACTGAAGCTTTCTTT	CASSKREAGTKLNTEAFF
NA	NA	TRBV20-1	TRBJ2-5	TGCAGTGCCCACGACCTCATGGAGACCCAGTACTTC	CSAHDLMETQYF
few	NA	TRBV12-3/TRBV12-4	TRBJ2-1	TGTGCCAGCAGTTGGGCAGGGGGGTACAATGAGCAGTTCTTC	CASSWAGGYNEQFF
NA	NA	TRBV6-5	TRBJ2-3	TGTGCCAGCAGTTACGCTCCTTATGCAGATACGCAGTATTTT	CASSYAPYADTQYF
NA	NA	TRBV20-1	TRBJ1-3	TGCAGTGCTGCAGGGGTTGGTGGAAACACCATATATTTT	CSAAGVGGNTIYF